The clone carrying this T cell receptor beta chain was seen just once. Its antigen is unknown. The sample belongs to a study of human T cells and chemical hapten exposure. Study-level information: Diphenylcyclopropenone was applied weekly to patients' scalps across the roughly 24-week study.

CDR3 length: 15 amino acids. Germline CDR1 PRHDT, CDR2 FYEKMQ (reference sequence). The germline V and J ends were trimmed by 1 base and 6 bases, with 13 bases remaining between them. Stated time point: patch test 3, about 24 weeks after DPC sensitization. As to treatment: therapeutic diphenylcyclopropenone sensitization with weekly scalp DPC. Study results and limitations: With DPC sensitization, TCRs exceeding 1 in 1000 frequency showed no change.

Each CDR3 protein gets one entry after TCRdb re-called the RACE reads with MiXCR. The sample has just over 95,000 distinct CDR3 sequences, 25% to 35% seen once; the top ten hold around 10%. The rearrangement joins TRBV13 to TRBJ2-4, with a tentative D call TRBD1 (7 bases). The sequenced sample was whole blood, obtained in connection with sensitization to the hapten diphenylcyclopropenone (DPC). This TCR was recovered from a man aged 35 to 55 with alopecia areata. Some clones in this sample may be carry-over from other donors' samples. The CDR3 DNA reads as TGTGCCAGCAGCTTAGAAGGAGGGACAGTAAACATTCAGTACTTC. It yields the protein CASSLEGGTVNIQYF.